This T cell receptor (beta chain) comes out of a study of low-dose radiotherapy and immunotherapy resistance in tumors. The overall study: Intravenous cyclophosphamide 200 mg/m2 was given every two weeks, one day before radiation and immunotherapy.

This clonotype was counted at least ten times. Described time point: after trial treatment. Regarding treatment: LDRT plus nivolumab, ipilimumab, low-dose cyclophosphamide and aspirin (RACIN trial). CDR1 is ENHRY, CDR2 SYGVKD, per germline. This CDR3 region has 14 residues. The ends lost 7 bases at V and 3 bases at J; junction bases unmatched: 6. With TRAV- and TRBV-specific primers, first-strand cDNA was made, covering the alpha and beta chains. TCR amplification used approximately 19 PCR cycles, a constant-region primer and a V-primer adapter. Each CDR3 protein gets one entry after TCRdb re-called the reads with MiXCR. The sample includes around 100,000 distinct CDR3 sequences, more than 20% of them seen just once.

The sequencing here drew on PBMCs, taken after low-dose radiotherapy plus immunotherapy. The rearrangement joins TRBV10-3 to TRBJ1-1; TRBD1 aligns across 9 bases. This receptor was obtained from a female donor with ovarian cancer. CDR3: CAITRDRADTEAFF. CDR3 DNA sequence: TGTGCCATCACCAGGGACAGGGCGGACACTGAAGCTTTCTTT.